Included here is one T cell receptor (beta chain) sequence, with context. Antigen specificity is unknown. This entry belongs to a study of a mutant IDH1 vaccine in newly diagnosed glioma. At the level of the study: Week 35 was assigned to visit V12, and week 47 was assigned to visit V13.

Study-wide findings and caveats: Pseudoprogression apparently tracked independently of changes in top peripheral T cell clonotypes. Detectable vaccine-induced immune responses arose in more than 85% of patients.

Sequenced by immunoSEQ multiplex PCR; TCRdb stores in-frame clones only, minus some. The table shows roughly 43,000 clones, with roughly 80% occurring only once. With V trimmed by 2 bases and J by 3 bases, 2 bases remained unmatched. Germline values: CDR1 ENHRY, CDR2 SYGVKD. The CDR3 has 15 amino acids. Time point meaning: week 47, end of study. The study gave 300 ug of mutant IDH1 20-mer peptide per vaccine dose, with topical imiquimod. Patients in the study were vaccinated eight times, receiving shots in weeks 1, 3, 5, 7, 11, 15, 19 and 23. The chain employs TRBV10-3 and TRBJ2-2, with 8 bases lining up with TRBD2. This sample comprised PBMCs, obtained from a glioma patient whose treatment included an IDH1 peptide vaccine. This receptor was obtained from a man younger than 30 with glioma. Some clones in this sample may be carry-over from other donors' samples. The CDR3 region is CAISEPGRDTGELFF. CDR3 coding DNA: TGTGCCATCAGTGAGCCCGGGAGGGACACCGGGGAGCTGTTTTTT.